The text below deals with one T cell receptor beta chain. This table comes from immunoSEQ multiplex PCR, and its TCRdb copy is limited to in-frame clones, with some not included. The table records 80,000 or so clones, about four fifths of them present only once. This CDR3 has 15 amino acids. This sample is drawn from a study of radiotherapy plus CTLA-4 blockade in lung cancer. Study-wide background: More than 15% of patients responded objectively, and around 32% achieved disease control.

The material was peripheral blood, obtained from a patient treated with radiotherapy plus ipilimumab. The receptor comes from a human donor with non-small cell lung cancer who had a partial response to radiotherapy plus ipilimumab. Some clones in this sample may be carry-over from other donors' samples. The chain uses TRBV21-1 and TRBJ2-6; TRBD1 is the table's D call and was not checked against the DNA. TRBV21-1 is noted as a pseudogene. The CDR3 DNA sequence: TGTGCCAGCACTGGACAGGCTCCGGGGGCCAACGTCCTGACTTTC. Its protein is CASTGQAPGANVLTF.